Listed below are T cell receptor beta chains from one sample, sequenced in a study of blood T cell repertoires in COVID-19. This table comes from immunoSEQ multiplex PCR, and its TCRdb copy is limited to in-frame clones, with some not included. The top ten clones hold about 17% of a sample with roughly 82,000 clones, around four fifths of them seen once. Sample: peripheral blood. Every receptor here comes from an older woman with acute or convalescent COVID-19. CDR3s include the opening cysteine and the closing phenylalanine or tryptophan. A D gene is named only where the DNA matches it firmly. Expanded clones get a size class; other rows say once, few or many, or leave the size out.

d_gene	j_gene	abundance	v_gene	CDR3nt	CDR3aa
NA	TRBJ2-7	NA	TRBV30	TGTGCCTGGAGCCCGGACAGTGGCTCCTACGAGCAGTACTTC	CAWSPDSGSYEQYF
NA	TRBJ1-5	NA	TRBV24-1	TGTGCCACTAAGGACAGTAATAGCAATCAGCCCCAGCATTTT	CATKDSNSNQPQHF
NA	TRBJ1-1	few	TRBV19	TGTGCCAGTAGTATTGGCGCGACAGGCCGAGGCACTGAAGCTTTCTTT	CASSIGATGRGTEAFF
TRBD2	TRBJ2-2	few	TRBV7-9	TGTGCCAGCAGCAGAGCGGGGGGCTTCACCGGGGAGCTGTTTTTT	CASSRAGGFTGELFF
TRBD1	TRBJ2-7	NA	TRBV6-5	TGTGCCAGCCCAACACCCGGGACAGTCGCCTACGAGCAGTACTTC	CASPTPGTVAYEQYF
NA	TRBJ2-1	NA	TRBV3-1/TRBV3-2	TGTGCCAGCAGCCGCGGCGATGAGCAGTTCTTC	CASSRGDEQFF
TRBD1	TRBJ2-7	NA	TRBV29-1	TGCAGCGTTGCTACTGACAGGGCGGGTGAGCAGTACTTC	CSVATDRAGEQYF
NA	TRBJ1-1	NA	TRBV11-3	TGTGCCAGCAGCTTACGCAGGAACACTGAAGCTTTCTTT	CASSLRRNTEAFF
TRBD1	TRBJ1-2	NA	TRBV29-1	TGCTCCTCAACCCCGAGACAGGGTACAAGTGGCTACACCTTC	CSSTPRQGTSGYTF
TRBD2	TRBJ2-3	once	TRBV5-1	TGCGCCAGCAGCCGCGGACTAGCGGGAGGGGCGTTGGCAGATACGCAGTATTTT	CASSRGLAGGALADTQYF
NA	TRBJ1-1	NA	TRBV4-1	TGCGCCAGCAGCCAAGATATCCGGGAAGCTTTCTTT	CASSQDIREAFF
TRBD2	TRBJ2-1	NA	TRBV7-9	TGTGCCAGCAGCTTAGGGACTAGCGGAGCCAATGAGCAGTTCTTC	CASSLGTSGANEQFF
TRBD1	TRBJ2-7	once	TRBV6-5	TGTGCCAGCAGTTACTCGGGGGGACAGGGGAACGAGCAGTACTTC	CASSYSGGQGNEQYF
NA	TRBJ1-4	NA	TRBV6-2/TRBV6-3	TGTGCCAGCAGTTACTCTGAGGACAGTCTTAATGAAAAACTGTTTTTT	CASSYSEDSLNEKLFF
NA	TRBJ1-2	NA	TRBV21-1	TGTGCCAGCAGCAAAAGGGAGGACAAGGACTATGGCTACACCTTC	CASSKREDKDYGYTF
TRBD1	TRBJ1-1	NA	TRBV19	TGTGCCAGTATTGACGACAGGGTCTACACTGAAGCTTTCTTT	CASIDDRVYTEAFF
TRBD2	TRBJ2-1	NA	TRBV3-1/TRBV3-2	TGTGCCAGCAGCCTTAACAAAGTCGGTAGCGGGGAGGACAATGAGCAGTTCTTC	CASSLNKVGSGEDNEQFF
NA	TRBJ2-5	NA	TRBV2	TGTGCCAGCAGTGAAGCAACTAGGGGGGAGACCCAGTACTTC	CASSEATRGETQYF
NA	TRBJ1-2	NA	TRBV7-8	TGTGCCAGCAGCCCGCCGGGACTTTATGGCTACACCTTC	CASSPPGLYGYTF
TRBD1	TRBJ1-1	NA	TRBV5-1	TGCGCCAGCAGCTCCCGGGACAGGGTTGACATTTACACTGAAGCTTTCTTT	CASSSRDRVDIYTEAFF
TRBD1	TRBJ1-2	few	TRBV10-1	TGCGCCAGCAGTGCTGAGGGACAGGGCTATGGCTACACCTTC	CASSAEGQGYGYTF
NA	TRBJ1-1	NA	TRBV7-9	TGTGCCAGCAGCCCCGGCGGGGGCACCAGCGCTTTCTTT	CASSPGGGTSAFF
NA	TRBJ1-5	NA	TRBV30	TGTGCCTGGAGTGTGACAGGAACAAATCAGCCCCAGCATTTT	CAWSVTGTNQPQHF
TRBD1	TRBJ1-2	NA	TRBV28	TGTGCCAGCAGTTTATACGGGGACAGGGAGACCTATGGCTACACCTTC	CASSLYGDRETYGYTF
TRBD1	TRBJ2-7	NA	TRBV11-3	TGTGCCAGCAGCTCCGGACAGGGGGCTGGAGGGGGCTACGAGCAGTACTTC	CASSSGQGAGGGYEQYF
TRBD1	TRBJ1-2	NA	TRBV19	TGTGCCAGTAGTTGGACAGGGTCGAGTCATGGCTACACCTTC	CASSWTGSSHGYTF
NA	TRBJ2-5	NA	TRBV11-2	TGTGCCAGCAGCTTAGGTCGGGGGAACCCAGAGACCCAGTACTTC	CASSLGRGNPETQYF
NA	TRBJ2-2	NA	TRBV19	TGTGCCACCCCCAGTAGGGGGAGCACCGGGGAGCTGTTTTTT	CATPSRGSTGELFF
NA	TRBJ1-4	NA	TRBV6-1	TGTGCCAGCAGTGAACCGGGATCGGGGGATGAAAAACTGTTTTTT	CASSEPGSGDEKLFF
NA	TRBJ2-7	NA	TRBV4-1	TGCGCCAGCAGCCAAGATGTAGCACGGATACCCTACGAGCAGTACTTC	CASSQDVARIPYEQYF
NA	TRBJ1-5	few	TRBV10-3	TGTGCCATCAGTGATTCCGGGATGGATCAGCCCCAGCATTTT	CAISDSGMDQPQHF
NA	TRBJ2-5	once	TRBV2	TGTGCCGGGGGGAAGAGGGAGGAGACCCAGTACTTC	CAGGKREETQYF
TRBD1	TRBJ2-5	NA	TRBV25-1	TGTGCCAGCAGTGAGGTGCGGACAGGGGGGTCGGAGACCCAGTACTTC	CASSEVRTGGSETQYF
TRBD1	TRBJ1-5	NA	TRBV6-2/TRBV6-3	TGTGCCAGCAGTAGTCGACAGGGATTGAACAATCAGCCCCAGCATTTT	CASSSRQGLNNQPQHF
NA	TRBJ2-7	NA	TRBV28	TGTGCCAGCAGCCCGCGACAAGTTACCTACGAGCAGTACTTC	CASSPRQVTYEQYF
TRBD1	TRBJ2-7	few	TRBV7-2	TGTGCCAGCAGCAGAGGACAGGGGAGAGCAAGCGAGCAGTACTTC	CASSRGQGRASEQYF
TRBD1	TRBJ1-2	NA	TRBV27	TGTGCCAGCAGTTGGGACAGACTATATGGCTACACCTTC	CASSWDRLYGYTF
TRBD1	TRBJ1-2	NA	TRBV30	TGTGCCTGGAGTGGACAGGGGGCCGATGGCTACACCTTC	CAWSGQGADGYTF
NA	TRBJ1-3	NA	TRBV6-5	TGTGCCAGCAGTCCGGACGGACTCTCTGGAAACACCATATATTTT	CASSPDGLSGNTIYF
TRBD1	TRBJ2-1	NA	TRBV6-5	TGTGCCAGCAGTCTCGGACAGGGGGGGTACAATGAGCAGTTCTTC	CASSLGQGGYNEQFF
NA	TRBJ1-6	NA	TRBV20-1	TGCAGTGCTGACCGATACGGGGCCCTCCACTTT	CSADRYGALHF
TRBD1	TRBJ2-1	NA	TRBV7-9	TGTGCCAGCACCCAAGCAGGGGGTAGCTCCTACAATGAGCAGTTCTTC	CASTQAGGSSYNEQFF
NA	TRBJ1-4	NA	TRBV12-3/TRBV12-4	TGTGCCAGCAGTTTAACGAGGGATGAAAAACTGTTTTTT	CASSLTRDEKLFF
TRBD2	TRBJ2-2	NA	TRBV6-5	TGTGCCAGCACGGGGCTAGCGGGAGCCGGGGAGCTGTTTTTT	CASTGLAGAGELFF
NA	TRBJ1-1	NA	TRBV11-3	TGTGCCAGCAGCTTAGCCGGGGAGAGAAGTGGCACTGAAGCTTTCTTT	CASSLAGERSGTEAFF
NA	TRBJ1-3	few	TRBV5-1	TGCGCCAGCAGTTACACTGGGGGGGATGGAAACACCATATATTTT	CASSYTGGDGNTIYF
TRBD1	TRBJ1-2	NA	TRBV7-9	TGTGCCAGCAGCCCTTCGGGACAGGAGGACTATGGCTACACCTTC	CASSPSGQEDYGYTF
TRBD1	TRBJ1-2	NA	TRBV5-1	TGCGCCAGCAGCCCCCTCCCCCCGGGACAGGGGGCCCAGTGGAATGGCTACACCTTC	CASSPLPPGQGAQWNGYTF
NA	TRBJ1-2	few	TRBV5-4	TGTGCCAGCAGCTTGTCCCCGCCAGGCTATGGCTACACCTTC	CASSLSPPGYGYTF
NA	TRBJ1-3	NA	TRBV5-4	TGTGCCAGCAGCTTGGCCTTCGGCAGGGGCACCGCTGGAAACACCATATATTTT	CASSLAFGRGTAGNTIYF
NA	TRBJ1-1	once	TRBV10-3	TGTGCCATCAGCGGGGGGCCGAACACTGAAGCTTTCTTT	CAISGGPNTEAFF
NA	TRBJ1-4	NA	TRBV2	TGTGCCAGCAGTGAAACCAGGGCCGGTAAACTGTTTTTT	CASSETRAGKLFF
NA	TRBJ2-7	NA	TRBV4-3	TGCGCCAGCAGCCAAGATCGGGGGGCCACCTACGAGCAGTACTTC	CASSQDRGATYEQYF
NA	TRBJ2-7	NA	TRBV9	TGTGCCAGCAGCGCCGCCGGGGATGGCTACGAGCAGTACTTC	CASSAAGDGYEQYF
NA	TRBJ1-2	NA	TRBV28	TGTGCCAGCAGAACTTCGGGACAAAACTATGGCTACACCTTC	CASRTSGQNYGYTF
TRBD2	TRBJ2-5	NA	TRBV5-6	TGTGCCAGCAGCTTGGGGCTAGCGGGAGGGGCAGAGACCCAGTACTTC	CASSLGLAGGAETQYF
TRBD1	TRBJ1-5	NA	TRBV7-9	TGTGCCAGCAGCCGGGGGACAGTGAATCAGCCCCAGCATTTT	CASSRGTVNQPQHF
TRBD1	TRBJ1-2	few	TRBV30	TGTGCCTGGAGTAGGACAGGGGTCGGCTACACCTTC	CAWSRTGVGYTF
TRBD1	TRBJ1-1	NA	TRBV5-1	TGCGCCAGCAGCTTGCAGGGGGACTTGACTGAAGCTTTCTTT	CASSLQGDLTEAFF